This record covers a single TCR beta chain. Its antigen is unknown. Alongside a J-beta primer mix, a sample-barcoded 5' primer served in a second PCR lasting about 7 to 11 cycles. TCRdb passed the 5' RACE reads through MiXCR, listing each CDR3 protein once. The data hold about 1.4 million distinct CDR3 sequences, with roughly 59% observed a single time. The sample comes from a study of blood T cells in healthy people across ages. Each sample yielded at least 6 million isolated PBMCs. Germline CDR1 reads DFQATT; CDR2 reads SNEGSKA (reference sequence). Trimming stripped 7 bases from V and 3 bases from J, with 10 bases between. This CDR3 comprises 11 residues. General study findings and limits: Diversity estimates from one million T cells were considered underestimates.

The V and J genes are TRBV20-1 and TRBJ2-7; D may be TRBD1 or TRBD2 (5 bases each). The sequenced sample consisted of blood. The origin of this receptor is a man between 18 and 29 years old in good health. In DNA, the CDR3 is TGCAGTGGCTTTGGGGGCTACGAGCAGTACTTC. As protein: CSGFGGYEQYF.